This T cell receptor beta chain was recovered during a study of CD8 T cells in Susac syndrome (dated by TCRdb to about 2019). Some background on the complete study: Whether CD8+ T cell activation and differentiation in Susac syndrome was antigen driven was tested using repertoire sequencing. The investigation overall reported the following: The study acknowledged that relatively few individuals were included in the TCR sequencing and HLA analysis.

Turning to this clonotype: What antigen it recognizes has not been identified. The input lacks base qualities; no much larger clone sits a single base away.

Peripheral blood CD8+ and CD4+ T cells from healthy donors, Susac syndrome patients and multiple sclerosis patients were profiled using high-throughput TCR beta sequencing. The multiple sclerosis controls were treatment-naive patients who had stable or active relapsing-remitting disease and met the revised McDonald criteria. CD8+ TEMRA cells were enriched by FACS, while bulk CD8+ and CD4+ T cells were purified by magnetic negative isolation. Blood was drawn into EDTA tubes, processed within 24 hours, and PBMCs were isolated by density gradient centrifugation. PBMCs intended for TCR sequencing were frozen in liquid nitrogen and were later thawed in a 37 degrees C water bath. Purity of sorted or isolated CD4+, CD8+ and CD8+ TEMRA cells was at least 90%. RNA was extracted with the RNeasy kit and about 0.45 to 1 ug was reverse transcribed using random hexamers. The immunoSEQ multiplex PCR assay, covering 54 Vbeta and 13 Jbeta segments, was used to amplify TCR beta CDR3 regions. To correct PCR amplification bias, a synthetic template baseline was used for both primer optimization and computational correction. The authors' pipeline ran thus. Only productive sequences were kept, with reads annotated to V, D and J genes according to IMGT and analyzed in immunoSEQ Analyzer. Clonality was calculated as one minus the Shannon entropy normalized by log2 of the number of productive unique sequences. For each patient and control, public and private clones were evaluated within the 100 most prevalent clones. Susac-specific clones were defined as absent from healthy and MS cohorts, around 970 published viral clones and other ImmuneACCESS disease sequences. TCRdb redid the processing of the public reads, applying fastp at Q25 and MiXCR, and retained in-frame beta chains. CDR3 protein sequences are deduplicated, and each keeps its most common genes and DNA. The V and J calls follow TCRdb's processing rather than the paper's. This sample holds approximately 200,000 distinct CDR3 sequences; over 90% were observed only once. The ten largest clones take up approximately 0.08% of the sample.

V trim: 3 bases; J trim: 6 bases; unmatched bases: 7. Spanning cysteine to phenylalanine, the CDR3 consists of 15 amino acids. Only the CDR3 part of the read is kept: 45 bases, read in frame from the first base. CDR1 is given as LGHDT and CDR2 as YNNKEL, both from the germline V gene (reference sequence). This clonotype originated in a human donor with multiple sclerosis. The chain is encoded by TRBV3-1 joined to TRBJ2-2; 7 central nucleotides agree with TRBD1. Specimen: CD4+ T cells from PBMCs. CDR3 region: CASSHTDRAPGELFF. The sequenced DNA is TGTGCCAGCAGCCACACCGACAGGGCCCCCGGGGAGCTGTTTTTT.